The 20 T cell receptor beta chains listed next were all sequenced from one sample in a study of T cell changes during pregnancy in multiple sclerosis. This table comes from immunoSEQ multiplex PCR, and its TCRdb copy is limited to in-frame clones, with some not included. The sample lists about 70,000 clones; 90% to 95% were seen once. Source: peripheral blood, taken in the third trimester of pregnancy. Receptors were obtained from a female donor with multiple sclerosis, enrolled in a pregnancy study.

V is TRBV7-8 and J is TRBJ1-2, with TRBD1 identical over 10 bases. After removal of 3 bases from V and 4 bases from J, the junction contained 5 bases not matched to a gene. The germline V gene encodes CDR1 SGHVS and CDR2 FQNEAQ. This CDR3 has 15 amino acids. The CDR3 protein is CASSFGQGGRYGYTF. The CDR3 DNA follows: TGTGCCAGCAGCTTCGGACAGGGGGGTCGCTATGGCTACACCTTC.

V is TRBV27 and J is TRBJ2-7; TRBD2 agrees at 11 bases. Germline CDR1 reads MNHEY; CDR2 reads SMNVEV (reference sequence). Trimming removed 4 bases from V and 6 bases from J; junction bases left unmatched: 11. CDR3 length: 16 residues. For the CDR3, the DNA is TGTGCCAGCAGTTACACTAGCGGGGGAGATAGGGGCGAGCAGTACTTC. This translates into CASSYTSGGDRGEQYF.

This chain connects TRBV7-2 to TRBJ1-1; no reliable D call. V was shortened by 1 base and J by 10 bases, with 19 bases between the two germline ends. The germline CDR1 and CDR2 sequences are SGHTA and FQGNSA. This CDR3 spans 15 amino acids. Here the CDR3 reads CASSLETTRPAGAFF. The CDR3 coding sequence is TGTGCCAGCAGCTTAGAGACGACGCGCCCAGCAGGAGCTTTCTTT.

The chain links TRBV4-3 to TRBJ2-2; D remains unclear. Trimming pared 0 bases from V and 4 bases from J, leaving 6 bases between. The CDR3 consists of 14 residues. Germline loops: CDR1 LGHNA, CDR2 YSLEER. The CDR3 loop is CASSQEASTGELFF. In DNA form, the CDR3 reads TGCGCCAGCAGCCAAGAAGCCTCCACCGGGGAGCTGTTTTTT.

This rearrangement joins TRBV7-2 to TRBJ1-1; D perhaps matches TRBD1 (6 bases). Germline V gene lookup returns CDR1 SGHTA and CDR2 FQGNSA. Trimming pared 0 bases from V and 6 bases from J, leaving 14 bases between. The CDR3 covers 15 residues. CDR3 coding DNA: TGTGCCAGCAGCTTAGCGCTCGGGGGGCGGGCTGAAGCTTTCTTT. Protein sequence: CASSLALGGRAEAFF.

V gene TRBV27 combines with J gene TRBJ1-2, with unresolved D. Trimming stripped 3 bases from V and 0 bases from J, with 8 bases between. CDR1 MNHEY and CDR2 SMNVEV come from the germline V gene (reference sequence). This CDR3 is built from 14 residues. The CDR3 protein is CASSLGGPNYGYTF. The DNA for the CDR3 is TGTGCCAGCAGTTTGGGTGGGCCTAACTATGGCTACACCTTC.

V usage is TRBV19 and J usage is TRBJ1-2; D is unclear. The length of the CDR3 is 15 residues. The V gene's germline CDR1 is LNHDA and CDR2 SQIVND (reference sequence). Trimming shortened V by 11 bases and J by 2 bases, and 21 bases separated the two germline ends. Here the CDR3 reads CASTVTAVPNYGYTF. CDR3 in DNA: TGTGCCTCGACCGTAACGGCGGTACCCAACTATGGCTACACCTTC.

This chain links TRBV19 with TRBJ2-3; 8 bases are a match to TRBD1. Germline-derived CDR1 and CDR2 are LNHDA and SQIVND (reference sequence). CDR3 length equals 16 residues. The V segment lost 5 bases and the J segment 1 base; nucleotides outside the gene matches: 8. CDR3 protein: CASSLRQGRGTDTQYF. The CDR3 DNA is TGTGCCAGTAGTCTAAGACAGGGGCGAGGCACAGATACGCAGTATTTT.

This clone was seen more than once but under ten times. The chain recombines TRBV9 with TRBJ1-1, with 8 positions matching TRBD1. This CDR3 contains 13 residues. Trimming removed 4 bases from V and 8 bases from J; junction bases left unmatched: 7. Germline CDR1 is SGDLS and CDR2 is YYNGEE. CDR3 loop: CASSIRTGTEAFF. As DNA, the CDR3 is TGTGCCAGCAGCATCCGGACAGGGACAGAAGCTTTCTTT.

The gene calls are TRBV7-6 and TRBJ1-1; the match to TRBD1 covers 9 bases. Germline CDR1 is SGHVS and CDR2 is FNYEAQ. CDR3 size: 15 residues. J lost 1 base, V lost 5 bases, and 5 bases had no gene match. The CDR3 region has the DNA TGTGCCAGCAGCATCCCGGGACAGGGGAACACTGAAGCTTTCTTT. It yields the protein CASSIPGQGNTEAFF. The variable domain in full, with the rest retrieved from reference TRBV7-6 and TRBJ1-1, is GAGVSQSPRYKVTKRGQDVALRCDPISGHVSLYWYRQALGQGPEFLTYFNYEAQQDKSGLPNDRFSAERPEGSISTLTIQRTEQRDSAMYRCASSIPGQGNTEAFFGQGTRLTVV.

This rearrangement joins TRBV5-1 to TRBJ2-7, with D perhaps TRBD1 (6 bases). Germline loops: CDR1 SGHRS, CDR2 YFSETQ. V shed 5 bases and J shed 1 base, with 7 bases lying between them. The CDR3 covers 12 residues. The CDR3 DNA sequence: TGCGCCAGCAGGGGGACATCCTACGAGCAGTACTTC. Its protein is CASRGTSYEQYF.

CDR3 sequence reads: CASSRRGSYEQYF. CDR3 coding DNA: TGTGCCAGCAGTCGAAGGGGTTCCTACGAGCAGTACTTC. The genes are TRBV7-6 and TRBJ2-7; TRBD1 is a possible D gene (5 bases). CDR3 length equals 13 residues. V gave up 6 bases and J gave up 1 base, with 10 bases separating them. In germline, CDR1 is SGHVS, CDR2 FNYEAQ.

The chain employs TRBV29-1 and TRBJ2-7; possible D gene TRBD1, 6 bases. Trimming shortened V by 4 bases and J by 2 bases, and 9 bases separated the two germline ends. Germline V gene lookup returns CDR1 SQVTM and CDR2 ANQGSEA. The CDR3 runs to 12 residues. CDR3 nucleotides: TGCAGCGTTGCGACAGGCCCCTACGAGCAGTACTTC. Its translation is CSVATGPYEQYF.

The chain employs TRBV18 and TRBJ2-3; D possibly corresponds to TRBD2 (5 bases). The CDR3 is made up of 13 amino acids. V shed 6 bases and J shed 2 bases, with 9 bases lying between them. From germline, CDR1 is KGHSH and CDR2 LQKENI. CDR3 coding DNA: TGTGCCAGCTCCGAGCGGAACACAGATACGCAGTATTTT. Translation: CASSERNTDTQYF.

The rearrangement links TRBV28 to TRBJ1-2; D perhaps matches TRBD1 (6 bases). CDR1 and CDR2 from the germline V gene are MDHEN and SYDVKM. V lost 6 bases, J lost 4 bases, and 12 bases lay in between. The CDR3 loop spans 13 amino acids. The CDR3 DNA reads as TGTGCCAGCAGCATGGACAGTCCCTATGGCTACACCTTC. Protein: CASSMDSPYGYTF.

The chain joins TRBV9 to TRBJ2-7, with D maybe TRBD1 (6 bases). The V gene lost 4 bases and the J gene lost 1 base, with 12 bases spanning the gap. The CDR3 covers 14 residues. CDR1 is SGDLS and CDR2 is YYNGEE in the germline V gene. The CDR3 protein is CASSPWTVSYEQYF. CDR3 bases: TGTGCCAGCAGCCCTTGGACAGTATCCTACGAGCAGTACTTC. The whole variable domain, filled in from reference TRBV9 and TRBJ2-7, reads DSGVTQTPKHLITATGQRVTLRCSPRSGDLSVYWYQQSLDQGLQFLIQYYNGEERAKGNILERFSAQQFPDLHSELNLSSLELGDSALYFCASSPWTVSYEQYFGPGTRLTVT.

This clone appeared once. This chain connects TRBV25-1 to TRBJ2-7, with D tentatively TRBD2 (5 bases). The CDR3 consists of 10 residues. Trimming cost V 10 bases and J 5 bases, with 9 bases left between them. The germline gives CDR1 MGHDK, CDR2 SYGVNS. The CDR3 protein is CATEGNEQYF. In DNA, the CDR3 is TGTGCCACCGAGGGTAACGAGCAGTACTTC.

The rearrangement links TRBV9 to TRBJ2-2, with 7 bases lining up with TRBD2. CDR3 length: 18 amino acids. CDR1 and CDR2 from the germline V gene are SGDLS and YYNGEE. With 0 bases clipped from V and 2 bases from J, the junction kept 10 bases outside the gene matches. CDR3 bases: TGTGCCAGCAGCGTAGCCGGTAGCGGGCGGGTCAACACCGGGGAGCTGTTTTTT. This codes for CASSVAGSGRVNTGELFF.

This chain uses TRBV7-9 with TRBJ1-1; TRBD1 agrees at 8 bases. Trimming took 5 bases from V and 6 from J; bases not matched to a gene: 11. This CDR3 is 15 amino acids long. Per the germline V gene, CDR1 is SEHNR and CDR2 is FQNEAQ (reference sequence). The CDR3 bases are TGTGCCAGCAGCGAACACACAGGGGGGGGCCCTGAAGCTTTCTTT. Translated: CASSEHTGGGPEAFF.

The chain employs TRBV2 and TRBJ1-5, with D perhaps TRBD1 (5 bases). Trimming took off 3 bases at V and 6 bases at J, with 15 bases between the two ends. Per germline, CDR1 SNHLY and CDR2 FYNNEI. CDR3 length: 15 residues. CDR3 loop: CASSDNAGLGQPQHF. In DNA, the CDR3 is TGTGCCAGCAGTGACAACGCAGGGCTAGGTCAGCCCCAGCATTTT.